The sequence of this T cell receptor beta chain was determined in a study of cytomegalovirus exposure and HLA in healthy donors. PCR employed 60 Vbeta and 13 Jbeta primers. The data were produced by immunoSEQ multiplex PCR, yet TCRdb's version contains in-frame clones alone and is incomplete. Of approximately 170,000 clones in the sample, around 86% were seen once. General observations from the study: Presence/absence analyses treated sequencing depth as roughly uniform across donors.

As concerns this clone: Its antigen remains unidentified. Other DNA sequences in the sample encode the same CDR3.

Germline CDR1 is SGHRS and CDR2 is YFSETQ. This CDR3 contains 15 residues. The V gene lost 1 base and the J gene lost 4 bases, with 12 bases spanning the gap. This clonotype originated in a man in his fifties in good health and CMV-seropositive. Sequences were obtained from PBMCs. V usage is TRBV5-1 and J usage is TRBJ1-3; D is unresolved. The DNA of the CDR3 is TGCGCCAGCAGCTTGACTGCAAGGGAGGGAAACACCATATATTTT. Translation: CASSLTAREGNTIYF. The full variable domain, completed using reference TRBV5-1 and TRBJ1-3, is KAGVTQTPRYLIKTRGQQVTLSCSPISGHRSVSWYQQTPGQGLQFLFEYFSETQRNKGNFPGRFSGRQFSNSRSEMNVSTLELGDSALYLCASSLTAREGNTIYFGEGSWLTVV.